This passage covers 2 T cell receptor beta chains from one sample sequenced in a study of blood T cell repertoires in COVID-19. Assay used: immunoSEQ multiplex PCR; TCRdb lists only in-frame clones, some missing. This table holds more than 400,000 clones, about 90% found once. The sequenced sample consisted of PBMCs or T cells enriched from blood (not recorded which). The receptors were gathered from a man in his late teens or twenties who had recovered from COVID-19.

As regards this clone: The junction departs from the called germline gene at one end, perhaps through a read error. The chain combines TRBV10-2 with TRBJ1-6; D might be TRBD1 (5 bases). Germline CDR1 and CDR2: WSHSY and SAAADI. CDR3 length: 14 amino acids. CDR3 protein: CASSEPGTAVDPCF. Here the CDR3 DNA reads TGCGCCAGCAGTGAGCCCGGGACTGCCGTTGATCCCTGCTTT.

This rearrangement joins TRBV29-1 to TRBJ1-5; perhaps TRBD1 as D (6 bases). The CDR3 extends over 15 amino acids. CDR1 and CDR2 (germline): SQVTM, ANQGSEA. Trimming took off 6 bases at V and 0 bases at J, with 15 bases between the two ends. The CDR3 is CSVSQGPYSNQPQHF. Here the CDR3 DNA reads TGCAGCGTCTCACAGGGTCCTTATAGCAATCAGCCCCAGCATTTT.